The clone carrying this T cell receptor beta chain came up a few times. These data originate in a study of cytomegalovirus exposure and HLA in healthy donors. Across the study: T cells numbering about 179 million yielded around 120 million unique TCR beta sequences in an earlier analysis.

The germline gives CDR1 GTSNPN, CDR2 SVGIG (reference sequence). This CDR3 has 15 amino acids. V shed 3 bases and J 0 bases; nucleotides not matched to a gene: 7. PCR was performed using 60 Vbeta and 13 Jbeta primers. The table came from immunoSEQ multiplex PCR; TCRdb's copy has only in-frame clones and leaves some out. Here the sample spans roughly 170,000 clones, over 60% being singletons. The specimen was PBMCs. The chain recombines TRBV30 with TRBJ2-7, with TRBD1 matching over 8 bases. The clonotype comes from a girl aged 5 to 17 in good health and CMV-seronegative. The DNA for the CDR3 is TGTGCCTGGAGCGTGACAGGGGACCACTCCTACGAGCAGTACTTC. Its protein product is CAWSVTGDHSYEQYF.